The clone carrying this TCR beta chain was observed a handful of times. TCRdb independently ran MiXCR on the 5' RACE reads; one entry per CDR3 protein. There are around 210,000 distinct CDR3 sequences in the sample; roughly 8.2% occur only once, and 4% to 5% lies in the top ten. The data were obtained in a study of CD8 T cells in ankylosing spondylitis. The CDR3 length is 15 residues. The germline gives CDR1 MNHNS, CDR2 SASEGT. V lost 6 bases and J lost 7, with 19 bases in between. J is TRBJ1-3 and V is TRBV6-1; D not certain. The source of this sequence is a female donor with ankylosing spondylitis or in good health (not recorded which). The sequenced sample was blood, either unsorted or a sorted T cell fraction (not recorded which). The CDR3 DNA follows: TGTGCCAGCAGCGATGGGTCCTCCGGCGGGAACACCATATATTTT. Its protein is CASSDGSSGGNTIYF.